This T cell receptor (beta chain) was recovered during a study of blood T cell repertoires in COVID-19. Whole-study context: COVID-19 samples collected from the United States, Italy and Spain covered acute and convalescent phases.

Original data processing: Cell counts per sample came from amplifying reference gene primers. Measured with immunoSEQ multiplex PCR; TCRdb has only the in-frame clones, and not every one. V and J calls and clone size are those listed in that table; D and trimming were worked out from the DNA. The data hold around 100,000 clones, with roughly 80% observed a single time. Germline loops: CDR1 KGHSH, CDR2 LQKENI. V was shortened by 3 bases and J by 13 bases, with 22 bases between the two germline ends. The CDR3 has 15 amino acids. The chain carries TRBV18 and TRBJ2-1, with D possibly matching TRBD2 (6 bases). The receptor was derived from a man between 65 and 85 years old with active or convalescent COVID-19. Sequencing input: peripheral blood. This chain's CDR3 is CASSPTVGGATGQFF. Here the CDR3 DNA reads TGTGCCAGCTCACCGACTGTAGGAGGGGCTACCGGTCAGTTCTTC.